This TCR beta chain was sequenced during a study of cytomegalovirus exposure and HLA in healthy donors. Whole-study results and caveats: Presence/absence analyses assumed roughly uniform sequencing depth across donors. An apparent linkage of common viral pathogens to several of the most significant clusters emerged in a later analysis. At a 0.05 false discovery rate, a later analysis found 18,000 or so TCR beta sequences to be associated with HLA alleles. Clonal expansion, a later analysis showed, was greater in HLA-associated TCR beta chains than in equally common others.

PCR used 60 Vbeta primers and 13 Jbeta primers. Assay: immunoSEQ multiplex PCR; the TCRdb copy retains only in-frame clones and omits some. This sample's clone table lists roughly 51,000 clones. There are 15 residues in the CDR3. Trimming shortened V by 0 bases and J by 3 bases, and 10 bases separated the two germline ends. The V gene's germline CDR1 is SGHRS and CDR2 YFSETQ. Points on this clone: Its antigen is unidentified.

This sequence originates from a woman in her forties or fifties in good health and CMV-seropositive. Sequenced sample: PBMCs. The rearrangement uses TRBV5-1 and TRBJ1-5; weak D call: TRBD1 (5 bases). This chain's CDR3 is CASSLGVGPNQPQHF. The CDR3 DNA reads as TGCGCCAGCAGCTTGGGGGTGGGGCCCAATCAGCCCCAGCATTTT.